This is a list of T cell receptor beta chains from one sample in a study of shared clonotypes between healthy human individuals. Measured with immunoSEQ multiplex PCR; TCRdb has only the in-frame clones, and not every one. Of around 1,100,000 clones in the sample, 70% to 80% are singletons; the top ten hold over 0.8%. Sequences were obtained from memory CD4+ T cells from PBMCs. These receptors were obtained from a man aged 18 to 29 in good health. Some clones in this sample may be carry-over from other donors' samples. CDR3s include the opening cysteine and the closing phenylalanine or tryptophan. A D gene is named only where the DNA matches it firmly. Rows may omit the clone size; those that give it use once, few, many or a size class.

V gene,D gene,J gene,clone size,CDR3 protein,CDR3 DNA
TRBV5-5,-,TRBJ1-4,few,CASSFAGPEKLFF,TGTGCCAGCAGCTTCGCAGGGCCTGAAAAACTGTTTTTT
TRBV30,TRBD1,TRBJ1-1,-,CAWSVRGGRNTEAFF,TGTGCCTGGAGTGTACGAGGGGGCAGGAACACTGAAGCTTTCTTT
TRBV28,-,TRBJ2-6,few,CASSEPTDAGANVLTF,TGTGCCAGCAGTGAGCCCACGGACGCCGGGGCCAACGTCCTGACTTTC
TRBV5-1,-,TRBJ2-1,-,CASSPLGGPNEQFF,TGCGCCAGCAGTCCCCTCGGGGGCCCCAATGAGCAGTTCTTC
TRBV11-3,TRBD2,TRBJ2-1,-,CASSLGGGRNNEQFF,TGTGCCAGCAGCCTTGGGGGAGGGCGTAACAATGAGCAGTTCTTC
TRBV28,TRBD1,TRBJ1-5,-,CASRLQGQGGQPQHF,TGTGCCAGCAGGTTGCAGGGACAGGGTGGGCAGCCCCAGCATTTT
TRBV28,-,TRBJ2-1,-,CASSILSGYNEQFF,TGTGCCAGCAGTATCCTTAGCGGTTACAATGAGCAGTTCTTC
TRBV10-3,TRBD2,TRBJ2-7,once,CAISEPGTSGISYEQYF,TGTGCCATCAGTGAGCCGGGGACTAGCGGGATTTCCTACGAGCAGTACTTC
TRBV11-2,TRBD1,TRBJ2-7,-,CASSRQGNYYEQYF,TGTGCCAGCAGCCGACAGGGTAATTATTACGAGCAGTACTTC
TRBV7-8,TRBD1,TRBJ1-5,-,CASSADRGSNQPQHF,TGTGCCAGCAGCGCGGACAGGGGAAGCAATCAGCCCCAGCATTTT
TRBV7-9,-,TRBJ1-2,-,CASQTEELGYTF,TGTGCCAGCCAAACCGAGGAGTTGGGCTACACCTTC
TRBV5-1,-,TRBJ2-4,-,CASSLAYGRENIQYF,TGCGCCAGCAGCTTGGCGTATGGCAGGGAAAACATTCAGTACTTC
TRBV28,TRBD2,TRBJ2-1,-,CASRPGLAGGKSYNEQFF,TGTGCCAGCAGACCCGGACTAGCGGGAGGCAAGAGCTACAATGAGCAGTTCTTC
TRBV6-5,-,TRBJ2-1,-,CASSYGTPRDEQFF,TGTGCCAGCAGTTATGGGACCCCAAGGGATGAGCAGTTCTTC
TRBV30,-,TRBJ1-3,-,CAWSNEAGGNTIYF,TGTGCCTGGAGTAATGAAGCAGGGGGAAACACCATATATTTT
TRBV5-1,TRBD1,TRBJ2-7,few,CASSLTGQGHYEQYF,TGCGCCAGCAGCCTGACCGGACAGGGGCACTACGAGCAGTACTTC
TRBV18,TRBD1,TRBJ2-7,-,CASSPGTGPYEQYF,TGTGCCAGCTCACCAGGGACAGGTCCCTACGAGCAGTACTTC
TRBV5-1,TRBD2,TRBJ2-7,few,CASSLGASGSYEQYF,TGCGCCAGCAGCTTGGGTGCTAGCGGGAGTTACGAGCAGTACTTC
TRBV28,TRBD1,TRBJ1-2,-,CASSLVTGEYGYTF,TGTGCCAGCAGCCTCGTCACAGGGGAATATGGCTACACCTTC
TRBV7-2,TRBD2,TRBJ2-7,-,CASSLPSSGRAGEQYF,TGTGCCAGCAGCTTACCCTCTAGCGGGAGGGCCGGCGAGCAGTACTTC